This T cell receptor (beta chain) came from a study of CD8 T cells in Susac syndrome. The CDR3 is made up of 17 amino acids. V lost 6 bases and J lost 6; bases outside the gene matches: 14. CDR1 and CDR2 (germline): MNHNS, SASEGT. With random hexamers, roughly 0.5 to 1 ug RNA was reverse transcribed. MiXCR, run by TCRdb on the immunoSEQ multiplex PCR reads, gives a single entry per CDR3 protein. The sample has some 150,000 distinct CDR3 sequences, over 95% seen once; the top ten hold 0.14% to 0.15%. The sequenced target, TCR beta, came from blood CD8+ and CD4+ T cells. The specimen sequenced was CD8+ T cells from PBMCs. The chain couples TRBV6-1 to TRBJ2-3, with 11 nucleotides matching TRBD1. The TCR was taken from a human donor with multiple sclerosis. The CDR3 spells CASRSPGTGGVRDTQYF. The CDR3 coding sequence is TGTGCCAGCAGAAGTCCCGGGACAGGGGGGGTCCGGGATACGCAGTATTTT.